This record looks at one TCR beta chain sequence and its context. This clonotype was observed at least ten times. The antigen this receptor binds is unknown. Base qualities are not at hand, and no much larger clone is one base apart. V gives up 6 bases and J gives up 3 bases, and the segment between their germline ends measures 17 bases. The CDR3 has 15 amino acids, counting the end cysteine and phenylalanine. Kept here is only the CDR3 DNA, which spans 45 bases and is read in frame from base 1. Patients with ophthalmopathy had moderately to severely active disease, with a Clinical Activity Score of 3 or more, a NOSPECS grade of 4 or more, and a disease duration of less than 3 months. Anyone with other autoimmune diseases, uncontrolled infections, pregnancy or lactation was excluded from the study. Diagnosis relied on clinical symptoms, serum thyroxine, TRAb, thyroid ultrasound and orbital computed tomography. Ficoll-Paque density gradient centrifugation was used to isolate PBMCs from about 10 ml of fresh peripheral blood. Total RNA was extracted using Trizol reagent, and RNA quality was checked on an Agilent 2100 Bioanalyzer.

This sample is part of a study of Graves' ophthalmopathy and Graves' hyperthyroidism (dated by TCRdb to the late 2010s). Study-level background: Peripheral blood was collected before any treatment was given, at the time of initial diagnosis. In over 5 hyperthyroidism patients, the T-cell repertoire of thyroid tissue was compared with the T-cell repertoire of blood. To explore V-J signatures distinguishing ophthalmopathy from hyperthyroidism, a discovery set of 100 patients (fewer than 45 ophthalmopathy, roughly 55 stable hyperthyroidism) was enrolled. In total, 135 blood samples were TCR-sequenced: fewer than 50 ophthalmopathy, some 80 hyperthyroidism and roughly 17 hyperthyroidism-to-ophthalmopathy patients. The 100 or so discovery patients were divided at random into training and test sets in a 7:3 ratio. The study used signatures of the TCR beta repertoire to tell Graves' ophthalmopathy apart from Graves' hyperthyroidism and to predict which patients would progress to ophthalmopathy. The independent validation cohort included 18 to 20 hyperthyroidism patients plus 17 patients who later progressed from hyperthyroidism to ophthalmopathy. After sampling, hyperthyroidism patients received methimazole starting at 30 mg daily, and ophthalmopathy patients received high-dose intravenous methylprednisolone.

TCR beta CDR3 regions were amplified from RNA transcripts for repertoire sequencing. The first round of RT-PCR was done with HTBI primers and the Qiagen OneStep RT-PCR kit, and was followed by a second round of multiplex PCR, then size selection and purification. Sequencing of the libraries was carried out on an Illumina HiSeq2000 in paired-end mode with 100 bp reads. As for the authors' bioinformatics: SOAPnuke was used to process the reads, removing any read that contained adapters or uncalled bases, had a mean Phred below 15, or lacked an exact match to the constant primer or identifier. COPE v1.2.5 was used to merge high-quality paired reads. Unique nucleotide sequences were defined as clonotypes and aligned to IMGT TRB V, D and J references using MiTCR v1.1. The analysis was limited to V-J combinations with a frequency above 0.0001, which together covered approximately 99% of repertoires. For each V-J combination, a TCR clonal expansion and chaos score was defined as F50 clonal expansion divided by the chaos observed in the TCRdist matrix. Welch's t-statistics and random forest were used to reduce features to about a dozen V-J combinations, which were fed into a naive Bayes classifier. Thyroid-blood repertoire similarity was quantified with the Morisita-Horn index. TCRdb handled the public reads itself, with Q25 trimming in fastp and clone calling in MiXCR, and kept productive beta chains. Merged by CDR3 protein, the rows form single entries marked with the most common genes and DNA. TCRdb, not the original authors, processed these V and J calls. The sample records 200,000 to 250,000 distinct CDR3 sequences, under 25% of which are singletons. The ten largest clones capture 35% to 55% of the sample.

Results and caveats for the whole study, not just this receptor: Sample size was not predetermined statistically, and investigators were not blinded to group allocation. In cross-validation, the 13-signature model distinguished ophthalmopathy from stable hyperthyroidism with approximately 88% sensitivity and nearly 82% specificity, and in the test set the corresponding values were around 80% and 75%. In validation, the model predicted ophthalmopathy progression with 70.59% sensitivity and 72.22% specificity; some 13 predicted patients were CT-confirmed with GO in a median of approximately six months. Among expanded thyroid clonotypes with frequency above 0.001, most also showed up in blood, which suggests that blood repertoires may reflect the thyroid immune response.

The chain is encoded by TRBV12-3 or TRBV12-4 joined to TRBJ2-5; the D gene lacks a confident call. This clonotype was obtained from a woman in her forties or fifties with Graves' ophthalmopathy. Donor details come from another sample of the same person, matched by shared clones. The sample taken for sequencing was peripheral blood. The nucleotide sequence is TGTGCCAGCAGCCCAAGGGAATCTAGGGAAGAGACCCAGTACTTC. Protein translation: CASSPRESREETQYF.